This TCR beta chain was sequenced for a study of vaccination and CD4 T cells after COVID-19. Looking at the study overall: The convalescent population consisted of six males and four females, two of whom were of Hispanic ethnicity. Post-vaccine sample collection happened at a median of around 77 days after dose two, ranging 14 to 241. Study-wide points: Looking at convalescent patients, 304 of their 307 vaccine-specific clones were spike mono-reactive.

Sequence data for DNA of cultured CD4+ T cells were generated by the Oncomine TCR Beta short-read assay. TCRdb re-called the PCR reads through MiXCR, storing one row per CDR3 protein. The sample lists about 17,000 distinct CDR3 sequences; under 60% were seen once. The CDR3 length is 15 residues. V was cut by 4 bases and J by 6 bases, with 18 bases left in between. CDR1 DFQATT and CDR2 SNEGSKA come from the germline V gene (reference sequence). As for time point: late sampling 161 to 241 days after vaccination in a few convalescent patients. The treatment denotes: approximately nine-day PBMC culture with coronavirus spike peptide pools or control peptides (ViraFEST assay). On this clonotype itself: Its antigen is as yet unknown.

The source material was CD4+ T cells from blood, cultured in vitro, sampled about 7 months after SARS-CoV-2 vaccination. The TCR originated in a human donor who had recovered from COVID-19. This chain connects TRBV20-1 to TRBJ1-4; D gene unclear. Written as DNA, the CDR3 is TGCAGTGCTACTTCGAGTGTACAGCTCGATGAAAAACTGTTTTTT. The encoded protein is CSATSSVQLDEKLFF.